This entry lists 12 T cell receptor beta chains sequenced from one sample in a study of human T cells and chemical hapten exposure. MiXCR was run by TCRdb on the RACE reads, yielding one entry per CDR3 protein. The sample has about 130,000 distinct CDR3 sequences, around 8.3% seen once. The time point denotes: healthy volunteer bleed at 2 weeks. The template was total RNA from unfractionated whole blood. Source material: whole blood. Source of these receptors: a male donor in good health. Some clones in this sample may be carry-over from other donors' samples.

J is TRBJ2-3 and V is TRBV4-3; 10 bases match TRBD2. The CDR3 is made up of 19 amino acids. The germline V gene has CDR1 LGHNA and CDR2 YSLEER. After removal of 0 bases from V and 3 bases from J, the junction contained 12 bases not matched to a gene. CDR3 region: CASSQDGPQRGGRTDTQYF. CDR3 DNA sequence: TGCGCCAGCAGCCAAGATGGCCCTCAGCGGGGGGGCCGGACAGATACGCAGTATTTT.

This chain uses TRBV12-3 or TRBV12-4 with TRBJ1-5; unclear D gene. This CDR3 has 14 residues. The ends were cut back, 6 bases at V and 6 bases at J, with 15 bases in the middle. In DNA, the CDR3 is TGTGCCAGCAGCATTATGAGGGAAAGTCAGCCCCAGCATTTT. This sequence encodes CASSIMRESQPQHF.

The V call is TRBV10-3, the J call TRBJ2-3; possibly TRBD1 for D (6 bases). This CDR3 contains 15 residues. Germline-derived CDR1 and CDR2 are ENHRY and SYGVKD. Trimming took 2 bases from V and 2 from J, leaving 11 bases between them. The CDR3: CAISESTGITDTQYF. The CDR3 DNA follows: TGTGCCATCAGTGAGAGTACAGGGATCACAGATACGCAGTATTTT.

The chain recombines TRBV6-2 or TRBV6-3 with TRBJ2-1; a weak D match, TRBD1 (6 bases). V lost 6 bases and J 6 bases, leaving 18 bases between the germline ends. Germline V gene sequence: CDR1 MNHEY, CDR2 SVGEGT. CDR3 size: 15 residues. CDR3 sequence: CASRGTGKLSNEQFF. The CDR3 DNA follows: TGTGCCAGCAGGGGCACAGGGAAACTCTCCAATGAGCAGTTCTTC.

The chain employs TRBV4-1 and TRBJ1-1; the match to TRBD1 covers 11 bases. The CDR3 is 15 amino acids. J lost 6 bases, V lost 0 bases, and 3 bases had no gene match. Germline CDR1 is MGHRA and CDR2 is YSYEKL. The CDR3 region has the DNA TGCGCCAGCAGCCAAGAAGGACAGGGGGCCCCTGAAGCTTTCTTT. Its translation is CASSQEGQGAPEAFF.

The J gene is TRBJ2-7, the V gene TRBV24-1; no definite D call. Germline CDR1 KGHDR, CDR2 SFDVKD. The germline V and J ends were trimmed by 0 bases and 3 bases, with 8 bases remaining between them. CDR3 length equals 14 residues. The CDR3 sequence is CATSDLLPHYEQYF. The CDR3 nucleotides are TGTGCCACCAGTGATTTGCTACCCCACTACGAGCAGTACTTC.

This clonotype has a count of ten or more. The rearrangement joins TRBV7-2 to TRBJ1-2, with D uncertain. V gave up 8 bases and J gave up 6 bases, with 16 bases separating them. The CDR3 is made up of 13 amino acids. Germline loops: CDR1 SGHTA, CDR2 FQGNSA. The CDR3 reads CASGTFGSDGYTF. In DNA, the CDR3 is TGTGCCAGCGGAACCTTCGGGAGCGATGGCTACACCTTC.

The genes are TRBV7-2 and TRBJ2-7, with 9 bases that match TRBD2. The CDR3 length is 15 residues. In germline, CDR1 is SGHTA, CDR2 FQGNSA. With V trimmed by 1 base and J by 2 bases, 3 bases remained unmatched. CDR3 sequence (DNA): TGTGCCAGCAGCTTAGGCGGGGGGGGCCCCTACGAGCAGTACTTC. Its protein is CASSLGGGGPYEQYF.

The CDR3 DNA reads TGTGCCAGCAGCCAAGAAGGGACAGGGGGTCGAAGAATCCACTTT. This encodes CASSQEGTGGRRIHF. The rearrangement joins TRBV3-1 to TRBJ1-6; 11 nucleotides match TRBD1. The CDR3 totals 15 residues. Looked up from germline, CDR1 is LGHDT and CDR2 is YNNKEL (reference sequence). The trim removed 0 bases at V and 17 bases at J, leaving 9 bases unmatched.

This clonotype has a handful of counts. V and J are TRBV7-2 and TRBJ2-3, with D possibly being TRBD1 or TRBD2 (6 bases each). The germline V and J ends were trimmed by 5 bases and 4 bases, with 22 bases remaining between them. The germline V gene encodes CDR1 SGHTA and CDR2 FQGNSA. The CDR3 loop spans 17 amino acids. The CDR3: CASSLSRGAWSADTQYF. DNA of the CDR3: TGTGCCAGCAGCCTCTCTAGGGGGGCCTGGAGCGCAGATACGCAGTATTTT.

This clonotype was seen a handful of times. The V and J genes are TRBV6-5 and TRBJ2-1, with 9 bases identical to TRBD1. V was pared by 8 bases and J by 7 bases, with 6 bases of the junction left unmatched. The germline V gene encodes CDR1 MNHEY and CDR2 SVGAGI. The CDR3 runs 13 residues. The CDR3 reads CASLDRGLNEQFF. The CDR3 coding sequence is TGTGCCAGCCTCGACAGGGGGTTGAATGAGCAGTTCTTC.

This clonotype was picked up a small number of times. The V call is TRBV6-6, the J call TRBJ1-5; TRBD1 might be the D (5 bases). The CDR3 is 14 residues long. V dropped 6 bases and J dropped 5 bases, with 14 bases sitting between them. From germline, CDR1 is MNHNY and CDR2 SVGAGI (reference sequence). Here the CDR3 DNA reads TGTGCCAGCAGCCCTCAGGGACGGGATCAGCCCCAGCATTTT. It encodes CASSPQGRDQPQHF.